The 32 T cell receptor beta chains below all came from one sample that was sequenced in a study of follicular helper T cells after annual influenza vaccination. Only in-frame clones appear in the TCRdb table, and some are missing; sequencing was by immunoSEQ multiplex PCR. The table lists about 10,000 clones, roughly four fifths of them singletons. Time point denoted: 2014-2015 season, 7 days after vaccination. Sequenced material: CXCR5- memory CD4+ T cells sorted from blood, taken 7 days after influenza vaccination. The receptors here all came from an adult who received the influenza vaccine.

The V gene is TRBV30, the J gene TRBJ1-2; 7 nucleotides agree with TRBD1. V lost 1 base, J lost 3 bases, and 5 bases stayed unmatched. The germline V gene encodes CDR1 GTSNPN and CDR2 SVGIG (reference sequence). The CDR3 loop spans 14 amino acids. In nucleotides, the CDR3 is TGTGCCTGGAGTGGGGACAGCCCCTACTATGGCTACACCTTC. Protein sequence: CAWSGDSPYYGYTF.

The rearrangement uses TRBV6-5 and TRBJ2-2; TRBD1 aligns across 9 bases. The CDR3 sequence is 14 residues long. V shed 6 bases, J shed 6 bases, and the junction held 5 bases outside the gene matches. CDR1 is MNHEY, CDR2 SVGAGI, per germline. CDR3 sequence: CASRRDRDSGELFF. CDR3 in DNA: TGTGCCAGCAGACGGGACAGGGATTCCGGGGAGCTGTTTTTT.

This chain uses TRBV19 with TRBJ1-1; 7 nucleotides agree with TRBD1. This CDR3 comprises 17 residues. The germline gives CDR1 LNHDA, CDR2 SQIVND (reference sequence). J lost 2 bases, V lost 5 bases, and 14 bases had no gene match. The CDR3 DNA sequence: TGTGCCAGTAGTCTTTACTTCCCCGGGACAGTCAACACTGAAGCTTTCTTT. Translated: CASSLYFPGTVNTEAFF. The entire variable domain, with the rest obtained from reference TRBV19 and TRBJ1-1, is as follows: DGGITQSPKYLFRKEGQNVTLSCEQNLNHDAMYWYRQDPGQGLRLIYYSQIVNDFQKGDIAEGYSVSREKKESFPLTVTSAQKNPTAFYLCASSLYFPGTVNTEAFFGQGTRLTVV.

The chain has TRBV7-2 and TRBJ1-4; a possible D gene is TRBD1 (5 bases). Trimming stripped 5 bases from V and 0 bases from J, with 13 bases between. The CDR3 consists of 16 residues. Germline V lookup: CDR1 SGHTA, CDR2 FQGNSA. The DNA of the CDR3 is TGTGCCAGCAGCATAACGGGACTTGCAACTAATGAAAAACTGTTTTTT. This codes for CASSITGLATNEKLFF.

The chain joins TRBV19 to TRBJ2-2; a possible D gene is TRBD2 (6 bases). The germline gives CDR1 LNHDA, CDR2 SQIVND (reference sequence). This CDR3 is built from 16 residues. V shed 4 bases and J shed 5 bases, with 17 bases lying between them. Here the CDR3 DNA reads TGTGCCAGTAGTAGAGACACCCGAGGAGGGACCGGGGAGCTGTTTTTT. This sequence encodes CASSRDTRGGTGELFF.

Only a few counts were recorded for this clone. This chain connects TRBV2 to TRBJ2-7; the D is unclear. The CDR3 covers 11 residues. The V gene's germline CDR1 is SNHLY and CDR2 FYNNEI. V was trimmed by 4 bases and J by 6 bases, leaving 7 bases between them. This chain's CDR3 is CASSAYFEQYF. CDR3 nucleotides: TGTGCCAGCAGTGCTTATTTCGAGCAGTACTTC.

The chain carries TRBV6-1 and TRBJ1-1; D ambiguous. The CDR3 consists of 11 residues. Per germline, CDR1 MNHNS and CDR2 SASEGT. Trimming shortened V by 8 bases and J by 8 bases, and 12 bases separated the two germline ends. The CDR3 region is CASERAKEAFF. Here the CDR3 DNA reads TGTGCCAGCGAGAGGGCAAAAGAAGCTTTCTTT.

The chain joins TRBV6-6 to TRBJ2-7, with TRBD2 identical over 8 bases. Germline loops: CDR1 MNHNY, CDR2 SVGAGI (reference sequence). The CDR3 runs to 16 residues. V was clipped by 6 bases and J by 0 bases; unmatched bases: 10. DNA of the CDR3: TGTGCCAGCAGGACCCGGGGGGGGCAGACCTCCTACGAGCAGTACTTC. Amino acid sequence: CASRTRGGQTSYEQYF.

A single count supports this clone. This chain joins TRBV20-1 and TRBJ2-1; D ambiguous. There are 11 residues in the CDR3. Germline CDR1 is DFQATT and CDR2 is SNEGSKA (reference sequence). Trimming left V 0 bases short and J 13 bases short, with 10 bases between. The CDR3 loop is CSARDFEEQFF. CDR3 coding DNA: TGCAGTGCTAGAGATTTCGAGGAACAGTTCTTC.

CDR3 nucleotides: TGTGCCAGCAGACCGGGACAGGGGGCGGGAGGCTACACCTTC. It specifies CASRPGQGAGGYTF. This chain links TRBV28 with TRBJ1-2; 12 positions match TRBD1. This CDR3 has 14 residues. V lost 6 bases to trimming and J lost 8 bases; unmatched junction nucleotides: 7. The germline gives CDR1 MDHEN, CDR2 SYDVKM.

The chain employs TRBV6-1 and TRBJ1-5, with TRBD1 matching over 10 bases. The germline V gene encodes CDR1 MNHNS and CDR2 SASEGT. V shed 7 bases, J shed 3 bases, and the junction held 6 bases outside the gene matches. This CDR3 region has 15 residues. In DNA form, the CDR3 reads TGTGCCAGCACCAGGGACAGGGGTTACAATCAGCCCCAGCATTTT. Amino acids: CASTRDRGYNQPQHF.

This rearrangement joins TRBV6-5 to TRBJ2-7, with no clear D. This CDR3 contains 16 residues. Germline assignment: CDR1 MNHEY and CDR2 SVGAGI. Trimming cost V 0 bases and J 2 bases, with 14 bases left between them. The CDR3 sequence is CASSYSGSSRTYEQYF. The CDR3 nucleotides read TGTGCCAGCAGTTACTCGGGTTCTAGTAGAACCTACGAGCAGTACTTC.

This chain links TRBV29-1 with TRBJ1-2; D perhaps matches TRBD1 (5 bases). Trimming shortened V by 7 bases and J by 2 bases, and 14 bases separated the two germline ends. CDR1 and CDR2 from the germline V gene are SQVTM and ANQGSEA. The CDR3 consists of 13 residues. The CDR3 protein is CSAPDGGNYGYTF. CDR3 bases: TGCAGCGCCCCTGACGGGGGGAACTATGGCTACACCTTC.

This chain's CDR3 is CASSPGPGIYNEQFF. CDR3 bases: TGCGCCAGCAGCCCGGGTCCCGGCATATACAATGAGCAGTTCTTC. The rearrangement joins TRBV5-1 to TRBJ2-1; D is undetermined. V lost 4 bases, J lost 4 bases, and 15 bases lay in between. The CDR3 is made up of 15 amino acids. CDR1 is SGHRS, CDR2 YFSETQ, per germline.

J is TRBJ1-1 and V is TRBV6-5; D is uncertain. Per germline, CDR1 MNHEY and CDR2 SVGAGI. V lost 5 bases to trimming and J lost 7 bases, with 14 bases between them. The CDR3 totals 13 residues. This CDR3 reads CASSNGRGGEAFF. CDR3 coding DNA: TGTGCCAGCAGTAATGGGAGAGGAGGTGAAGCTTTCTTT.

This chain joins TRBV2 and TRBJ1-2, with D maybe TRBD1 (5 bases). Germline V gene lookup returns CDR1 SNHLY and CDR2 FYNNEI. The CDR3 is 13 amino acids. Trimming removed 3 bases at V and 3 bases at J, with 8 bases between. The CDR3 coding sequence is TGTGCCAGCAGTGACGGGGCAGACTATGGCTACACCTTC. Amino acid sequence: CASSDGADYGYTF.

This chain connects TRBV30 to TRBJ2-7; 10 bases line up with TRBD1. The germline gives CDR1 GTSNPN, CDR2 SVGIG (reference sequence). The V gene end was trimmed by 2 bases and the J gene end by 4 bases; junction bases not matched to a gene: 5. The CDR3 spans 14 residues. The CDR3 spells CAWSRPGQGYEQYF. DNA of the CDR3: TGTGCCTGGAGTCGCCCGGGACAGGGGTACGAGCAGTACTTC.

This clone appeared a few times. The genes are TRBV28 and TRBJ1-2; no clear D. Trimming took 1 base from V and 3 from J, leaving 18 bases between them. Germline V gene data show CDR1 as MDHEN and CDR2 as SYDVKM. This CDR3 comprises 17 residues. This CDR3 is CASSLSAAGGKDYGYTF. As DNA, the CDR3 is TGTGCCAGCAGTTTATCCGCGGCAGGCGGAAAAGACTATGGCTACACCTTC.

The V and J genes are TRBV5-6 and TRBJ2-7; tentative D call: TRBD1 (8 bases). The germline CDR1 and CDR2 sequences are SGHDT and YYEEEE. V dropped 0 bases and J dropped 9 bases, with 16 bases sitting between them. There are 14 residues in the CDR3. DNA of the CDR3: TGTGCCAGCAGCTTGGGGACAGGGAGGGAAGTGCAGTACTTC. Its protein product is CASSLGTGREVQYF.

V is TRBV28 and J is TRBJ2-5; 8 bases are shared with TRBD1. The germline V gene has CDR1 MDHEN and CDR2 SYDVKM. This CDR3 spans 14 amino acids. Trimming took 10 bases from V and 2 from J; bases not matched to a gene: 9. CDR3 nucleotide sequence: TGTGCCATAAACCCCGACAGGGGACAAGAGACCCAGTACTTC. Protein: CAINPDRGQETQYF.

This clone showed up just once. The gene calls are TRBV30 and TRBJ2-2; a possible D gene is TRBD1 (6 bases). The CDR3 contains 15 residues. CDR1 is GTSNPN, CDR2 SVGIG, per germline (reference sequence). Between the trimmed V and J ends, which lost 4 bases and 0 bases, there was a span of 12 bases. CDR3 coding DNA: TGTGCCTGGAAAACGAGGACAGCGAACACCGGGGAGCTGTTTTTT. Its translation: CAWKTRTANTGELFF.

The J gene is TRBJ2-3, the V gene TRBV2; no reliable D call. This CDR3 is 14 amino acids long. Germline V gene sequence: CDR1 SNHLY, CDR2 FYNNEI. With 3 bases removed from V and 4 bases from J, the gap between germline ends came to 11 bases. The DNA of the CDR3 is TGTGCCAGCAGTGAGTTGGCTAGATCAGATACGCAGTATTTT. This gives the protein CASSELARSDTQYF.

This sequence joins TRBV2 and TRBJ2-7; 7 nucleotides match TRBD1. Germline-derived CDR1 and CDR2 are SNHLY and FYNNEI. The V gene end was trimmed by 6 bases and the J gene end by 4 bases; junction bases not matched to a gene: 6. This CDR3 comprises 13 residues. CDR3 bases: TGTGCCAGCAGCGCCGGACAGGCTTACGAGCAGTACTTC. Protein product: CASSAGQAYEQYF.

The genes are TRBV27 and TRBJ2-3; possible D gene TRBD2, 5 bases. Germline CDR1 and CDR2: MNHEY and SMNVEV (reference sequence). This CDR3 has 16 residues. V was trimmed by 4 bases and J by 3 bases, leaving 17 bases between them. The CDR3 reads CASSSLRVRGTDTQYF. In DNA form, the CDR3 reads TGTGCCAGCAGTTCCCTAAGAGTTCGGGGTACAGATACGCAGTATTTT.

The chain employs TRBV6-1 and TRBJ2-1; D remains ambiguous. The CDR3 spans 14 residues. The V gene's germline CDR1 is MNHNS and CDR2 SASEGT. V lost 6 bases and J lost 6, with 15 bases in between. The CDR3 sequence is CASRARPSGNEQFF. CDR3 coding DNA: TGTGCCAGCAGGGCTCGACCCTCGGGCAATGAGCAGTTCTTC.

The rearrangement links TRBV9 to TRBJ2-3, with TRBD2 identical over 9 bases. CDR1 is SGDLS, CDR2 YYNGEE, per germline. The CDR3 length is 18 residues. V shed 1 base, J shed 2 bases, and the junction held 11 bases outside the gene matches. The DNA for the CDR3 is TGTGCCAGCAGCGTACGTGGGAGGCTAGCGGGGCCCACAGATACGCAGTATTTT. Its protein product is CASSVRGRLAGPTDTQYF.

This clone has only one observation. The chain joins TRBV5-4 to TRBJ2-7; 12 positions match TRBD1. After removal of 0 bases from V and 9 bases from J, the junction contained 7 bases not matched to a gene. From germline, CDR1 is SGHNT and CDR2 YYREEE (reference sequence). This CDR3 is built from 15 residues. CDR3 nucleotide sequence: TGTGCCAGCAGCTTGGCCGGGACAGGGGGCGGGAGGCAGTACTTC. Protein: CASSLAGTGGGRQYF.

This chain joins TRBV5-1 and TRBJ2-1, with a weak D call TRBD1 (5 bases). The CDR3 totals 14 residues. Looked up from germline, CDR1 is SGHRS and CDR2 is YFSETQ. V gave up 0 bases and J gave up 10 bases, with 14 bases separating them. The CDR3 sequence is CASSLAQGRVEQFF. In nucleotides, the CDR3 is TGCGCCAGCAGCTTGGCTCAGGGTCGGGTGGAGCAGTTCTTC.

The chain recombines TRBV29-1 with TRBJ2-5; TRBD1 might be the D (6 bases). The CDR3 totals 12 residues. V was shortened by 6 bases and J by 7 bases, with 15 bases between the two germline ends. Germline lookup yields CDR1 SQVTM and CDR2 ANQGSEA. CDR3 protein: CSVNRDGGTQYF. In DNA form, the CDR3 reads TGCAGCGTGAACAGGGATGGGGGGACCCAGTACTTC. The full variable domain, completed using reference TRBV29-1 and TRBJ2-5, is SAVISQKPSRDICQRGTSLTIQCQVDSQVTMMFWYRQQPGQSLTLIATANQGSEATYESGFVIDKFPISRPNLTFSTLTVSNMSPEDSSIYLCSVNRDGGTQYFGPGTRLLVL.

The chain combines TRBV18 with TRBJ1-5; 7 bases match TRBD1. Germline CDR1 is KGHSH and CDR2 is LQKENI. With 3 bases clipped from V and 5 bases from J, the junction kept 4 bases outside the gene matches. This CDR3 contains 14 residues. The CDR3 coding sequence is TGTGCCAGCTCACCCAATCAGGGGGATCAGCCCCAGCATTTT. This gives the protein CASSPNQGDQPQHF.

The chain combines TRBV9 with TRBJ2-2; weak D call: TRBD1 (6 bases). The CDR3 runs 16 residues. The germline gives CDR1 SGDLS, CDR2 YYNGEE. Trimming stripped 3 bases from V and 0 bases from J, with 12 bases between. The CDR3 sequence: CASSAQTGPNTGELFF. The CDR3, as DNA: TGTGCCAGCAGCGCCCAAACAGGGCCGAACACCGGGGAGCTGTTTTTT.

The chain carries TRBV5-4 and TRBJ2-3; D is ambiguous. V lost 4 bases, J lost 0 bases, and 6 bases lay in between. The CDR3 has 13 amino acids. In germline, CDR1 is SGHNT, CDR2 YYREEE (reference sequence). This chain's CDR3 is CASSDSSTDTQYF. The CDR3 nucleotides are TGTGCCAGCAGCGACTCTAGCACAGATACGCAGTATTTT.